These 25 T cell receptor beta chains were all obtained from the same sample, sequenced in a study of T-cell reconstitution after alpha-beta-depleted transplantation in children. As it was prepared, the TCRbeta library received unique molecular identifiers. TCRdb reprocessed the PCR reads via MiXCR and lists one record per CDR3 protein. The sample lists 900,000 or so distinct CDR3 sequences; around 17% were seen once. This specimen was PBMCs, mostly from graft donor cells, taken 360 days after TCRalphabeta/CD19-depleted stem cell transplant. The receptors here all came from a male patient between 5 and 17 years old who had a stem cell transplant for acute lymphoblastic leukemia, so the T cells may come from the graft donor.

In its sample, this clonotype was seen a few times. The chain recombines TRBV24-1 with TRBJ2-2; weak D call: TRBD1 (6 bases). Deletions cut 9 bases from V and 2 bases from J, with 12 bases between. This CDR3 contains 14 residues. Germline CDR1 KGHDR, CDR2 SFDVKD. Here the CDR3 reads CATQEDSNTGELFF. DNA of the CDR3: TGTGCCACCCAAGAGGACAGTAACACCGGGGAGCTGTTTTTT.

The chain combines TRBV18 with TRBJ2-1; 8 bases map to TRBD2. The V and J ends lost 2 bases and 5 bases, in that order; junction bases with no gene match: 5. Per germline, CDR1 KGHSH and CDR2 LQKENI. The CDR3 length is 15 residues. CDR3 coding DNA: TGTGCCAGCTCACCATTAGCGGGAATAAACAATGAGCAGTTCTTC. Its translation: CASSPLAGINNEQFF.

With respect to this clonotype: Because it lacks the conserved phenylalanine or tryptophan at the end, this CDR3 is likely a read error. This sequence joins TRBV11-2 and TRBJ2-1; D is uncertain. The V end was cut by 5 bases, the J end by 5 bases, with 7 bases between. CDR1 SGHAT and CDR2 FQNNGV come from the germline V gene. The CDR3 loop spans 12 amino acids. CDR3 DNA sequence: TGTGCCAGCAGCCCCGCCAACAATGAGCAGTTCGTC. It is translated as CASSPANNEQFV.

This clonotype was seen at least ten times. This chain connects TRBV27 to TRBJ2-7; 7 positions match TRBD1. With V trimmed by 8 bases and J by 6 bases, 10 bases remained unmatched. Germline lookup yields CDR1 MNHEY and CDR2 SMNVEV (reference sequence). The CDR3 sequence is 13 residues long. In nucleotides, the CDR3 is TGTGCCAGCCGGGACAGCGTCAGGTTCGAGCAGTACTTC. It specifies CASRDSVRFEQYF.

The chain combines TRBV12-3 or TRBV12-4 with TRBJ1-2; 7 bases agree with TRBD1. The CDR3 consists of 15 residues. The V segment lost 9 bases and the J segment 5 bases; nucleotides outside the gene matches: 15. CDR3 sequence: CASSGRKSGGYGYTF. The DNA for the CDR3 is TGTGCCAGTTCTGGGCGAAAGTCAGGGGGGTATGGCTACACCTTC.

The V gene is TRBV15, the J gene TRBJ2-3; TRBD2 matches 8 bases. J lost 7 bases, V lost 1 base, and 7 bases had no gene match. CDR3 length: 15 amino acids. CDR1 is LNHNV, CDR2 YYDKDF, per germline (reference sequence). In DNA form, the CDR3 reads TGTGCCACCAGCAGAGGGACTAGCAAAGGGTATACGCAGTATTTT. Protein: CATSRGTSKGYTQYF.

This rearrangement joins TRBV5-1 to TRBJ2-7, with 8 bases identical to TRBD2. In germline, CDR1 is SGHRS, CDR2 YFSETQ. The CDR3 totals 14 residues. The J segment lost 7 bases and the V segment lost 3 bases, leaving 9 bases of the junction unmatched. The chain's CDR3 is CASSSTSGVGEQYF. The CDR3, as DNA: TGCGCCAGCAGCTCAACTAGCGGTGTGGGGGAGCAGTACTTC.

The V and J genes are TRBV4-1 and TRBJ1-5; no reliable D call. V was pared by 2 bases and J by 4 bases, with 12 bases between. The CDR3 totals 15 residues. Germline CDR1 and CDR2: MGHRA and YSYEKL. The CDR3 nucleotides read TGCGCCAGCAGCCAACTTTGGGTTGAAAATCAGCCCCAGCATTTT. Encoded protein: CASSQLWVENQPQHF.

This clonotype has at least ten counts. The chain is built from TRBV7-9 and TRBJ2-7; 8 nucleotides line up with TRBD2. V was pared by 2 bases and J by 0 bases, with 9 bases of the junction left unmatched. Per the germline V gene, CDR1 is SEHNR and CDR2 is FQNEAQ (reference sequence). The CDR3 totals 17 residues. The CDR3: CASSLFPSLAASYEQYF. CDR3 coding DNA: TGTGCCAGCAGCTTATTTCCCTCACTAGCGGCCTCCTACGAGCAGTACTTC.

This clonotype was counted a few times. The rearrangement uses TRBV12-5 and TRBJ2-2, with D possibly TRBD1 on 5 matching bases. Trimming cost V 7 bases and J 5 bases, with 11 bases left between them. The CDR3 covers 13 residues. Germline V CDR1 and CDR2: LGHNT, FRNRAP. The CDR3 spells CASDLRETGELFF. The CDR3 region has the DNA TGTGCTAGTGATCTCAGGGAAACCGGGGAGCTGTTTTTT.

The chain is built from TRBV13 and TRBJ2-7, with 9 bases fitting TRBD2. The CDR3 length is 14 residues. Losses at the gene ends were 6 bases for V and 4 bases for J; bases not matched to a gene: 7. Germline loops: CDR1 PRHDT, CDR2 FYEKMQ (reference sequence). In DNA form, the CDR3 reads TGTGCCAGCAGTTTGAGGACTAGCGATTACGAGCAGTACTTC. Translated: CASSLRTSDYEQYF.

The V gene is TRBV7-8, the J gene TRBJ1-5; maybe TRBD1 (6 bases). V was clipped by 3 bases and J by 3 bases, with 12 bases between them. Germline values: CDR1 SGHVS, CDR2 FQNEAQ. This CDR3 spans 15 amino acids. For the CDR3, the DNA is TGTGCCAGCAGCTTCCTAGGACAGATCAATCAGCCCCAGCATTTT. Translated, it gives CASSFLGQINQPQHF.

V gene TRBV12-3 or TRBV12-4 combines with J gene TRBJ2-5; D unclear. The CDR3 sequence is 13 residues long. The V end lost 3 bases, the J end lost 2 bases, and 7 bases lay between the germline ends. The CDR3 loop is CASSFPVQETQYF. The CDR3 DNA reads as TGTGCCAGCAGTTTTCCCGTTCAAGAGACCCAGTACTTC.

V gene TRBV20-1 combines with J gene TRBJ1-2, with a tentative D call TRBD1 (5 bases). This CDR3 is 13 amino acids long. Trimming left V 2 bases short and J 4 bases short, with 11 bases between. Germline-derived CDR1 and CDR2 are DFQATT and SNEGSKA (reference sequence). The CDR3 here is CSARNRFRYGYTF. The CDR3 nucleotides are TGCAGTGCTAGAAACAGGTTTCGCTATGGCTACACCTTC.

The CDR3 is CATARGTYEQYF. In DNA, the CDR3 is TGTGCCACGGCAAGGGGCACCTACGAGCAGTACTTC. The chain links TRBV6-6 to TRBJ2-7; maybe TRBD1 (5 bases). V gave up 10 bases and J gave up 2 bases, with 12 bases separating them. Germline-derived CDR1 and CDR2 are MNHNY and SVGAGI (reference sequence). The length of the CDR3 is 12 residues.

J is TRBJ2-7 and V is TRBV3-1; perhaps TRBD2 as D (6 bases). This CDR3 contains 14 residues. V shed 0 bases and J shed 6 bases, with 12 bases lying between them. Germline V gene lookup returns CDR1 LGHDT and CDR2 YNNKEL (reference sequence). The CDR3 sequence is CASSQDRFSGEQYF. In DNA form, the CDR3 reads TGTGCCAGCAGCCAAGATCGGTTTAGCGGCGAGCAGTACTTC.

The gene calls are TRBV24-1 and TRBJ2-2, with 8 bases aligning to TRBD2. Germline lookup yields CDR1 KGHDR and CDR2 SFDVKD. The CDR3 spans 15 residues. Germline trimming cut 4 bases from V and 6 bases from J; bases unmatched to any gene: 6. CDR3: CATSDIGTRSGELFF. The CDR3 DNA follows: TGTGCCACCAGTGACATCGGGACTAGGTCCGGGGAGCTGTTTTTT.

This clonotype occurred many times. CDR3 in DNA: TGTGCCAGCAGTTTGACTAGCGGGAGGTGGAATGAGCAGTTCTTC. Amino acids: CASSLTSGRWNEQFF. The rearrangement links TRBV12-3 or TRBV12-4 to TRBJ2-1; 13 bases are a match to TRBD2. After removal of 3 bases from V and 7 bases from J, the junction contained 3 bases not matched to a gene. The CDR3 runs to 15 residues.

Only a few counts were recorded for this clonotype. The rearrangement uses TRBV12-3 or TRBV12-4 and TRBJ1-5; D is unclear. This CDR3 has 14 amino acids. V was trimmed by 6 bases and J by 0 bases, leaving 9 bases between them. The CDR3 loop reads CASRSVHSNQPQHF. CDR3 sequence (DNA): TGTGCCAGCAGGTCGGTTCATAGCAATCAGCCCCAGCATTTT.

Ten or more counts support this clonotype. The J gene is TRBJ1-2, the V gene TRBV15; maybe TRBD1 (5 bases). The CDR3 contains 14 residues. Germline CDR1 and CDR2: LNHNV and YYDKDF (reference sequence). V lost 0 bases and J 4 bases, leaving 9 bases between the germline ends. This CDR3 reads CATSRDKTVYGYTF. CDR3 bases: TGTGCCACCAGCAGAGATAAGACAGTCTATGGCTACACCTTC.

This clonotype has just a few counts. The gene calls are TRBV12-3 or TRBV12-4 and TRBJ2-1; 15 bases agree with TRBD2. V lost 5 bases, J lost 9 bases, and 11 bases stayed unmatched. This CDR3 has 17 residues. The CDR3 here is CASSTRTSGRARGEQFF. DNA for the CDR3: TGTGCCAGCAGTACCCGGACTAGCGGGAGGGCCCGCGGTGAGCAGTTCTTC.

This clonotype has a count of ten or more. This chain joins TRBV7-3 and TRBJ2-2; TRBD2 matches at 8 bases. Germline assignment: CDR1 SGHTA and CDR2 FQGTGA. The V and J ends lost 2 bases and 3 bases, in that order; junction bases with no gene match: 11. The CDR3 sequence is 18 residues long. The CDR3: CASSLRSSGHGDTGELFF. The CDR3 bases are TGTGCCAGCAGCTTACGTTCTAGCGGGCACGGGGACACCGGGGAGCTGTTTTTT.

V usage is TRBV4-1 and J usage is TRBJ2-1; 13 bases map to TRBD2. The V segment lost 2 bases and the J segment 3 bases; nucleotides outside the gene matches: 1. The CDR3 is 16 amino acids. Germline V gives CDR1 MGHRA, CDR2 YSYEKL. In DNA, the CDR3 is TGCGCCAGCAGCCAAAGGACTAGCGGGGGCTACAATGAGCAGTTCTTC. As protein: CASSQRTSGGYNEQFF.

V gene TRBV2 combines with J gene TRBJ2-7, with D tentatively TRBD1 (6 bases). This CDR3 has 15 amino acids. Per germline, CDR1 SNHLY and CDR2 FYNNEI. With 0 bases removed from V and 2 bases from J, the gap between germline ends came to 11 bases. CDR3 DNA sequence: TGTGCCAGCAGTGAAGCCGCAGGGGTCCCCTACGAGCAGTACTTC. Translation gives CASSEAAGVPYEQYF.

V is TRBV29-1 and J is TRBJ1-3; TRBD1 might be the D (5 bases). Trimming removed 7 bases at V and 5 bases at J, with 15 bases between. CDR1 and CDR2 from the germline V gene are SQVTM and ANQGSEA. The CDR3 is 13 residues long. CDR3 residues: CSGRVDTRNTIYF. The CDR3 nucleotides read TGCAGCGGCCGCGTGGACACTAGAAACACCATATATTTT.